Presented here are 19 T cell receptor beta chains from one specimen sequenced in a study of blood T cells in healthy people across ages. It was with a sample-barcoded 5' primer and a J-beta primer mix that a second PCR of roughly 6 to 12 cycles was run. TCRdb re-called the 5' RACE reads with MiXCR, one entry per CDR3 protein. The table shows some 1,500,000 distinct CDR3 sequences, with approximately 43% occurring only once. The sequenced sample was blood. These receptors all come from a young woman in good health.

The chain joins TRBV6-2 or TRBV6-3 to TRBJ2-1; 7 positions agree with TRBD2. The germline gives CDR1 MNHEY, CDR2 SVGEGT. The CDR3 sequence is 15 residues long. Trimming removed 4 bases from V and 3 bases from J; junction bases left unmatched: 6. In nucleotides, the CDR3 is TGTGCCAGCAGTTTCCCCCGGGACTACTACAATGAGCAGTTCTTC. As protein: CASSFPRDYYNEQFF.

A single count supports this clonotype. J is TRBJ2-6 and V is TRBV27; 15 positions agree with TRBD2. The CDR3 consists of 19 residues. The V gene's germline CDR1 is MNHEY and CDR2 SMNVEV (reference sequence). V lost 3 bases, J lost 4 bases, and 7 bases stayed unmatched. This CDR3 reads CASSFVGLAGGSGANVLTF. Written as DNA, the CDR3 is TGTGCCAGCAGTTTTGTGGGACTAGCGGGAGGTTCCGGGGCCAACGTCCTGACTTTC.

This clonotype appeared many times. The V and J genes are TRBV20-1 and TRBJ2-3; D may be TRBD1 or TRBD2 (5 bases each). The V and J ends lost 4 bases and 4 bases respectively, with 15 bases between them. Germline CDR1 reads DFQATT; CDR2 reads SNEGSKA (reference sequence). The CDR3 runs to 14 residues. CDR3 DNA sequence: TGCAGTGCTAAGAGGGGTAGGGGTCCAGATACGCAGTATTTT. The encoded protein is CSAKRGRGPDTQYF.

The chain joins TRBV5-1 to TRBJ1-2, with no clear D. Per germline, CDR1 SGHRS and CDR2 YFSETQ. The CDR3 length is 13 residues. Between the trimmed V and J ends, which lost 7 bases and 8 bases, there was a span of 18 bases. Written as DNA, the CDR3 is TGCGCCAGCGGGATCCGGGAGTCTCGAGGCTACACCTTC. It translates to CASGIRESRGYTF.

In regard to this clonotype: A much larger clonotype is one base distant, so this may be a read error. This rearrangement joins TRBV20-1 to TRBJ2-7; D ambiguous. The CDR3 runs to 14 residues. Looked up from germline, CDR1 is DFQATT and CDR2 is SNEGSKA (reference sequence). The CDR3 protein is CSARVPGVSCEQYF. The DNA of the CDR3 is TGCAGTGCTAGAGTTCCAGGTGTATCCTGCGAGCAGTACTTC.

The chain links TRBV20-1 to TRBJ1-5; the match to TRBD1 covers 8 bases. The junction had 7 bases not matched to a gene; V was cut back by 0 bases and J by 0 bases. There are 17 residues in the CDR3. Germline V gene data show CDR1 as DFQATT and CDR2 as SNEGSKA (reference sequence). CDR3 sequence reads: CSAREGTGLYSNQPQHF. CDR3 nucleotides: TGCAGTGCTAGAGAAGGGACAGGCCTCTATAGCAATCAGCCCCAGCATTTT.

The rearrangement uses TRBV21-1 and TRBJ2-7; the tabulated D call, TRBD2, remains unverified against the DNA. TRBV21-1 is a listed pseudogene. This CDR3 has 17 residues. CDR3 residues: CASSKRGQGRSSYEQYF. The CDR3, as DNA: TGTGCCAGCAGCAAACGAGGGCAGGGACGAAGTTCCTACGAGCAGTACTTC.

This clonotype was seen a handful of times. The chain links TRBV20-1 to TRBJ2-5, with D uncertain. Trimming shortened V by 0 bases and J by 0 bases, and 14 bases separated the two germline ends. Germline V gives CDR1 DFQATT, CDR2 SNEGSKA (reference sequence). This CDR3 comprises 16 residues. As DNA, the CDR3 is TGCAGTGCTAGAGATAGGCCGAATTGGTACCAAGAGACCCAGTACTTC. Translating it yields CSARDRPNWYQETQYF.

The chain uses TRBV29-1 and TRBJ2-5; 9 positions match TRBD2. The CDR3 consists of 14 residues. CDR1 SQVTM and CDR2 ANQGSEA come from the germline V gene. The J segment lost 11 bases and the V segment lost 1 base, leaving 11 bases of the junction unmatched. CDR3 in DNA: TGCAGCGTTGAAGGGCTAGCGGGACACAATGAGCAGTACTTC. Its translation is CSVEGLAGHNEQYF.

The V gene is TRBV6-2 or TRBV6-3, the J gene TRBJ2-3; D perhaps matches TRBD2 (5 bases). CDR1 MNHEY and CDR2 SVGEGT come from the germline V gene. This CDR3 is 13 amino acids long. Trimming took 6 bases from V and 4 from J, leaving 11 bases between them. In DNA, the CDR3 is TGTGCCAGCAGAGGCTCCGGGGCAGATACGCAGTATTTT. Its protein product is CASRGSGADTQYF.

The CDR3 DNA sequence: TGTGCCAGCAGTCGACTCCGACTAGCCTTCGGCTACAATGAGCAGTTCTTC. Translating gives CASSRLRLAFGYNEQFF. The chain joins TRBV28 to TRBJ2-1, with TRBD2 matching 7 bases. With V trimmed by 5 bases and J by 3 bases, 13 bases remained unmatched. The CDR3 is 17 residues long. Germline CDR1 MDHEN, CDR2 SYDVKM.

V is TRBV29-1 and J is TRBJ2-1; 8 nucleotides line up with TRBD1. Germline trimming cut 8 bases from V and 4 bases from J; bases unmatched to any gene: 16. The CDR3 extends over 16 amino acids. Germline lookup yields CDR1 SQVTM and CDR2 ANQGSEA. This chain's CDR3 is CSTRQGAVGGYNEQFF. Written as DNA, the CDR3 is TGCAGCACACGGCAGGGGGCGGTGGGAGGTTACAATGAGCAGTTCTTC.

The rearrangement uses TRBV25-1 and TRBJ1-6, with D uncertain. V dropped 0 bases and J dropped 9 bases, with 9 bases sitting between them. Germline V gene sequence: CDR1 MGHDK, CDR2 SYGVNS. The CDR3 covers 14 residues. CDR3 amino acids: CASSEYKIASPLHF. The DNA of the CDR3 is TGTGCCAGCAGTGAATATAAAATTGCTTCACCCCTCCACTTT.

This clonotype was counted a few times. This chain links TRBV7-9 with TRBJ1-2; 7 bases map to TRBD1. Germline lookup yields CDR1 SEHNR and CDR2 FQNEAQ (reference sequence). The CDR3 contains 14 residues. V was clipped by 5 bases and J by 4 bases; unmatched bases: 7. CDR3 in amino acids: CASSTTGDAYGYTF. The CDR3 DNA reads as TGTGCCAGCAGCACAACAGGGGACGCCTATGGCTACACCTTC.

CDR3 sequence (DNA): TGTGCCACCAGCAGTAGGGACAGGCCCTACGAGCAGTACTTC. Translation gives CATSSRDRPYEQYF. The gene calls are TRBV15 and TRBJ2-7; 8 bases line up with TRBD1. CDR1 LNHNV and CDR2 YYDKDF come from the germline V gene (reference sequence). The CDR3 extends over 14 amino acids. V gave up 3 bases and J gave up 2 bases; unmatched junction bases: 3.

The rearrangement uses TRBV10-2 and TRBJ2-5; the match to TRBD2 covers 7 bases. The V segment lost 7 bases and the J segment 5 bases; nucleotides outside the gene matches: 7. Germline V CDR1 and CDR2: WSHSY, SAAADI. The CDR3 contains 13 residues. CDR3 amino acids: CASTAGREETQYF. The CDR3 DNA reads as TGCGCCAGCACTGCAGGGCGGGAGGAGACCCAGTACTTC.

The chain joins TRBV25-1 to TRBJ2-5; 9 positions agree with TRBD1. After removal of 6 bases from V and 13 bases from J, the junction contained 15 bases not matched to a gene. CDR1 and CDR2 from the germline V gene are MGHDK and SYGVNS. CDR3 length equals 14 residues. As DNA, the CDR3 is TGTGCCAGCAGAGGGACAGGGCATTTCTACGAGCGGTACTTC. It translates to CASRGTGHFYERYF.

The sample holds a few counts of this clonotype. The V and J genes are TRBV20-1 and TRBJ1-5; D ambiguous. CDR3 length: 14 residues. Germline V gene lookup returns CDR1 DFQATT and CDR2 SNEGSKA (reference sequence). Trimming pared 2 bases from V and 0 bases from J, leaving 8 bases between. CDR3 bases: TGCAGTGCTAGAAGCCCAGATAGCAATCAGCCCCAGCATTTT. As protein: CSARSPDSNQPQHF.

CDR3 nucleotide sequence: TGTGCCAGCAGCATAGGGGGGCACGAGCAGTACTTC. Amino acids: CASSIGGHEQYF. V and J are TRBV7-9 and TRBJ2-5, with D perhaps assigned TRBD1 or TRBD2 (6 bases each). The J call may be incorrect, as the DNA end agrees better with TRBJ2-7. The CDR3 runs to 12 residues. Per the germline V gene, CDR1 is SEHNR and CDR2 is FQNEAQ (reference sequence).